These 15 T cell receptor beta chains originate from one sample sequenced in a study of CD8 T cells in ankylosing spondylitis. MiXCR, applied by TCRdb to the 5' RACE reads, yields one record per CDR3 protein. This sample has tens of thousands of distinct CDR3 sequences, with roughly 29% found just once. Sequenced sample: synovial fluid, either unsorted or a sorted T cell fraction (not recorded which). The source is a male donor with ankylosing spondylitis.

The chain employs TRBV19 and TRBJ2-2; tentative D call: TRBD2 (5 bases). V was cut by 3 bases and J by 7 bases, with 9 bases left in between. Germline loops: CDR1 LNHDA, CDR2 SQIVND (reference sequence). This CDR3 contains 13 residues. Written as DNA, the CDR3 is TGTGCCAGTAGTATGGGAGTTGTCGGGGAGCTGTTTTTT. It yields the protein CASSMGVVGELFF.

CDR3 in amino acids: CASAVLGGATDTQYF. The CDR3 DNA is TGTGCCAGCGCTGTGTTAGGCGGAGCCACAGATACGCAGTATTTT. The genes are TRBV7-9 and TRBJ2-3; D remains unclear. The CDR3 has 15 amino acids. The V and J ends lost 8 bases and 2 bases respectively, with 17 bases between them. From germline, CDR1 is SEHNR and CDR2 FQNEAQ (reference sequence). Looking up the rest from reference TRBV7-9 and TRBJ2-3 gives the full variable domain: DTGVSQNPRHKITKRGQNVTFRCDPISEHNRLYWYRQTLGQGPEFLTYFQNEAQLEKSRLLSDRFSAERPKGSFSTLEIQRTEQGDSAMYLCASAVLGGATDTQYFGPGTRLTVL.

This clonotype was detected ten times or more. This chain uses TRBV6-1 with TRBJ1-1, with a possible D match to TRBD1 (6 bases). This CDR3 region has 13 residues. V was trimmed by 6 bases and J by 2 bases, leaving 10 bases between them. The germline V gene has CDR1 MNHNS and CDR2 SASEGT. CDR3 sequence reads: CASSWGPNTEAFF. The CDR3, as DNA: TGTGCCAGCAGCTGGGGGCCCAACACTGAAGCTTTCTTT.

The chain joins TRBV7-9 to TRBJ2-2; 10 bases are shared with TRBD2. The germline V gene has CDR1 SEHNR and CDR2 FQNEAQ (reference sequence). The CDR3 has 17 amino acids. J lost 8 bases, V lost 5 bases, and 14 bases had no gene match. Here the CDR3 DNA reads TGTGCCAGCAGCCGAGGGGCTGGACTAGCGGTTACGGGGGAGCTGTTTTTT. This encodes CASSRGAGLAVTGELFF.

In this sample, this clonotype turned up a few times. The V gene is TRBV6-1, the J gene TRBJ2-7; 7 bases line up with TRBD2. This CDR3 has 16 amino acids. The trim removed 6 bases at V and 1 base at J, leaving 12 bases unmatched. Germline CDR1 is MNHNS and CDR2 is SASEGT. The CDR3 region is CASSTDGRGGSYEQYV. CDR3 nucleotide sequence: TGTGCCAGCAGCACCGATGGGAGGGGTGGATCCTACGAGCAGTACGTC.

Here the CDR3 reads CASSADKGPEKLFF. Here the CDR3 DNA reads TGTGCCAGCAGCGCTGACAAGGGCCCCGAAAAACTGTTTTTT. The chain has TRBV9 and TRBJ1-4; D gene uncertain. CDR3 length: 14 amino acids. Trimming cost V 3 bases and J 8 bases, with 14 bases left between them. Per the germline V gene, CDR1 is SGDLS and CDR2 is YYNGEE.

This chain connects TRBV12-3 or TRBV12-4 to TRBJ2-1; D call uncertain. V dropped 6 bases and J dropped 0 bases, with 9 bases sitting between them. This CDR3 comprises 14 residues. This CDR3 reads CASSIHPSYNEQFF. The DNA of the CDR3 is TGTGCCAGCAGCATTCACCCCTCCTACAATGAGCAGTTCTTC.

In this sample, this clonotype is medium-sized. The rearrangement joins TRBV11-3 to TRBJ1-2; TRBD1 matches 9 bases. The trim removed 7 bases at V and 1 base at J, leaving 7 bases unmatched. Germline CDR1 SGHNT, CDR2 YENEEA. The CDR3 runs to 15 residues. In DNA, the CDR3 is TGTGCCAGCACCAACCGGGACAGGGATAACTATGGCTACACCTTC. Translation: CASTNRDRDNYGYTF.

This clonotype appeared a few times. The rearrangement uses TRBV11-2 and TRBJ2-1; the match to TRBD2 covers 8 bases. The germline gives CDR1 SGHAT, CDR2 FQNNGV. With 2 bases clipped from V and 10 bases from J, the junction kept 10 bases outside the gene matches. The CDR3 covers 15 residues. The CDR3 DNA reads TGTGCCAGCAGCTTAACGAGCGGGAGAACAGGCGAGCAGTTCTTC. This encodes CASSLTSGRTGEQFF.

This chain uses TRBV28 with TRBJ1-5, with TRBD1 as a possible D gene (5 bases). The CDR3 has 13 residues. CDR1 is MDHEN and CDR2 is SYDVKM in the germline V gene. V shed 8 bases and J shed 0 bases, with 8 bases lying between them. The CDR3 protein is CASRQYSNQPQHF. CDR3 DNA sequence: TGTGCCAGCCGACAGTATAGCAATCAGCCCCAGCATTTT.

This clonotype was found many times. The V call is TRBV29-1, the J call TRBJ2-1, with D unresolved. Germline assignment: CDR1 SQVTM and CDR2 ANQGSEA. The CDR3 covers 11 residues. V was clipped by 4 bases and J by 4 bases, with 5 bases between them. CDR3 coding DNA: TGCAGCGTTGCAGATTACAATGAGCAGTTCTTC. Protein sequence: CSVADYNEQFF.

The chain is built from TRBV19 and TRBJ2-1, with 11 bases fitting TRBD2. CDR1 is LNHDA, CDR2 SQIVND, per germline (reference sequence). Trimming at V came to 4 bases and at J to 6 bases, leaving 5 bases not matched to a gene. The CDR3 runs 15 residues. The CDR3 is CASSKLAGAPNEQFF. The CDR3 DNA follows: TGTGCCAGTAGTAAACTAGCGGGGGCTCCCAATGAGCAGTTCTTC.

The V gene is TRBV6-5, the J gene TRBJ2-4; 8 bases match TRBD2. The CDR3 covers 14 residues. The V gene end was trimmed by 6 bases and the J gene end by 7 bases; junction bases not matched to a gene: 8. CDR1 is MNHEY and CDR2 is SVGAGI in the germline V gene. As DNA, the CDR3 is TGTGCCAGCAGATTACTAGCGGCCCTGAACATTCAGTACTTC. It yields the protein CASRLLAALNIQYF.

The chain recombines TRBV19 with TRBJ1-1, with D possibly matching TRBD1 (5 bases). Germline CDR1 reads LNHDA; CDR2 reads SQIVND (reference sequence). The CDR3 has 15 residues. V was clipped by 1 base and J by 0 bases, with 9 bases between them. The CDR3 sequence is CASSIGRGVNTEAFF. The CDR3 DNA reads as TGTGCCAGTAGTATAGGAAGGGGAGTGAACACTGAAGCTTTCTTT.

The rearrangement uses TRBV5-6 and TRBJ1-5, with D uncertain. The germline V gene has CDR1 SGHDT and CDR2 YYEEEE. The CDR3 spans 16 residues. Deletions cut 4 bases from V and 0 bases from J, with 14 bases between. The CDR3 loop reads CASSHKGGSSNQPQHF. CDR3 DNA sequence: TGTGCCAGCAGCCATAAGGGAGGGAGTAGCAATCAGCCCCAGCATTTT.